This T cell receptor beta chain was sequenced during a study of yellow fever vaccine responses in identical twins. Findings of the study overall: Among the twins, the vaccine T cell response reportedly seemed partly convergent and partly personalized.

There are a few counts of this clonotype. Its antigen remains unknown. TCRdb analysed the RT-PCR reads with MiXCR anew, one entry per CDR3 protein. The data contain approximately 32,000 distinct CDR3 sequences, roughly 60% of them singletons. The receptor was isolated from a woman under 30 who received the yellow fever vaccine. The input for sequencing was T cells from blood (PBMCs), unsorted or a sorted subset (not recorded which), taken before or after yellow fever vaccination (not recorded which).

The CDR3 DNA follows: TGTGCCACCAGCAGGGGCCCGAACACCGGGGAGCTGTTTTTT. Amino acid sequence: CATSRGPNTGELFF. This chain connects TRBV24-1 to TRBJ2-2; TRBD1 is a possible D gene (6 bases). Trimming stripped 7 bases from V and 0 bases from J, with 8 bases between. Germline CDR1 reads KGHDR; CDR2 reads SFDVKD. The CDR3 totals 14 residues.